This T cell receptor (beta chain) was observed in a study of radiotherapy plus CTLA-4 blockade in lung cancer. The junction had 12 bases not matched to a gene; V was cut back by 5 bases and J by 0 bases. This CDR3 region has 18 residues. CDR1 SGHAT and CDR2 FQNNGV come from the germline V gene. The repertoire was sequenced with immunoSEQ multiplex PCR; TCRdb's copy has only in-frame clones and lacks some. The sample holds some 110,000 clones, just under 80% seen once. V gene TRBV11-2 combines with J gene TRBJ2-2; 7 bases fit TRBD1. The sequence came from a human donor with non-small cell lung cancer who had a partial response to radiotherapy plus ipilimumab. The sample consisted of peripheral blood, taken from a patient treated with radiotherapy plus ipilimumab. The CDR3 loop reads CASSVSFTGTANTGELFF. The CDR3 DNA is TGTGCCAGCAGCGTCTCATTTACCGGGACAGCGAACACCGGGGAGCTGTTTTTT.